A single sample is the source of the 30 T cell receptor beta chains below, sequenced in a study of CD8 T cells in Susac syndrome. About 0.5 to 1 ug RNA was reverse transcribed with random hexamers. MiXCR, run by TCRdb on the immunoSEQ multiplex PCR reads, gives a single entry per CDR3 protein. This table holds under 95,000 distinct CDR3 sequences, about 94% found once. The specimen was CD4+ T cells from PBMCs. The receptors here all came from a human donor with Susac syndrome.

The gene calls are TRBV5-4 and TRBJ2-7, with D unclear. The CDR3 runs 16 residues. Germline V gives CDR1 SGHNT, CDR2 YYREEE (reference sequence). V shed 0 bases and J shed 0 bases, with 13 bases lying between them. The CDR3 DNA follows: TGTGCCAGCAGCTTGGAGCCGGGCCTTAACTCCTACGAGCAGTACTTC. Its protein is CASSLEPGLNSYEQYF.

The V call is TRBV5-4, the J call TRBJ2-1, with TRBD2 matching over 9 bases. The germline V gene has CDR1 SGHNT and CDR2 YYREEE (reference sequence). V lost 1 base, J lost 7 bases, and 12 bases stayed unmatched. The length of the CDR3 is 17 residues. The CDR3, as DNA: TGTGCCAGCAGCTTGCCCGGCGGGCGGGGGGGCAAGAATGAGCAGTTCTTC. Translating it yields CASSLPGGRGGKNEQFF.

The V call is TRBV28, the J call TRBJ2-3, with 9 bases fitting TRBD1. The CDR3 extends over 15 amino acids. Trimming removed 2 bases from V and 1 base from J; junction bases left unmatched: 1. CDR1 and CDR2 from the germline V gene are MDHEN and SYDVKM. The CDR3: CASSLTGGRTDTQYF. DNA of the CDR3: TGTGCCAGCAGTTTAACAGGGGGCCGCACAGATACGCAGTATTTT.

The V call is TRBV2, the J call TRBJ2-7; a weak D match, TRBD2 (5 bases). CDR3 length: 15 residues. V was pared by 2 bases and J by 6 bases, with 17 bases between. Germline V gene lookup returns CDR1 SNHLY and CDR2 FYNNEI. CDR3 region: CASSEIGLAGTEQYF. The DNA of the CDR3 is TGTGCCAGCAGTGAAATAGGGCTAGCCGGTACCGAGCAGTACTTC. Filled out from reference TRBV2 and TRBJ2-7, the complete variable domain reads EPEVTQTPSHQVTQMGQEVILRCVPISNHLYFYWYRQILGQKVEFLVSFYNNEISEKSEIFDDQFSVERPDGSNFTLKIRSTKLEDSAMYFCASSEIGLAGTEQYFGPGTRLTVT.

The V and J genes are TRBV5-1 and TRBJ1-1; 7 nucleotides agree with TRBD1. CDR1 and CDR2 (germline): SGHRS, YFSETQ. The CDR3 sequence is 16 residues long. J was trimmed by 1 base and V by 4 bases; bases with no gene match: 10. The CDR3 region is CASSLRQGGRNTEAFF. CDR3 DNA sequence: TGCGCCAGCAGCCTCCGACAGGGAGGAAGGAACACTGAAGCTTTCTTT.

This clonotype was seen a handful of times. The chain joins TRBV12-3 or TRBV12-4 to TRBJ1-4; the D gene is possibly TRBD1 (5 bases). V was trimmed by 0 bases and J by 8 bases, leaving 7 bases between them. The CDR3 has 13 amino acids. This CDR3 reads CASSLAGTEKLFF. CDR3 in DNA: TGTGCCAGCAGTTTAGCCGGGACCGAAAAACTGTTTTTT.

The chain recombines TRBV30 with TRBJ1-1, with D unresolved. Germline V gives CDR1 GTSNPN, CDR2 SVGIG (reference sequence). Between the trimmed V and J ends, which lost 1 base and 4 bases, there was a span of 13 bases. CDR3 length: 14 residues. The DNA of the CDR3 is TGTGCCTGGAGTGGTGGCAGGTCGGGCACTGAAGCTTTCTTT. Translated: CAWSGGRSGTEAFF.

The chain employs TRBV18 and TRBJ1-1, with 8 positions matching TRBD1. Germline assignment: CDR1 KGHSH and CDR2 LQKENI. After removal of 8 bases from V and 0 bases from J, the junction contained 8 bases not matched to a gene. This CDR3 spans 15 amino acids. The CDR3 DNA reads as TGTGCCAGCGCCCTGCAGGGGGCTATGAACACTGAAGCTTTCTTT. Its translation is CASALQGAMNTEAFF. Together with reference TRBV18 and TRBJ1-1, the CDR3 gives the full variable domain: NAGVMQNPRHLVRRRGQEARLRCSPMKGHSHVYWYRQLPEEGLKFMVYLQKENIIDESGMPKERFSAEFPKEGPSILRIQQVVRGDSAAYFCASALQGAMNTEAFFGQGTRLTVV.

CDR3 sequence reads: CASSLTSGTYEQYF. The CDR3 DNA is TGTGCCAGCAGCTTGACTAGCGGAACCTACGAGCAGTACTTC. V gene TRBV13 combines with J gene TRBJ2-7, with 9 positions matching TRBD2. Trimming cost V 3 bases and J 2 bases; bases outside gene matches: 2. CDR1 is PRHDT and CDR2 is FYEKMQ in the germline V gene (reference sequence). The CDR3 is 14 residues long.

Remarks on this clonotype: The limits of the CDR3 on the DNA are not certain, so only TCRdb's listed CDR3 is given. The chain carries TRBV4-3 and TRBJ2-3; TRBD1, the D gene given by the table, was not confirmed from the DNA. The V gene's germline CDR1 is LGHNA and CDR2 YSLEER. The CDR3 is 17 amino acids long, termini counted. The CDR3 sequence: CASSQGGQGGRQIRSIF.

The V gene is TRBV3-1, the J gene TRBJ2-3; D may be TRBD2 (5 bases). The V end lost 1 base, the J end lost 0 bases, and 8 bases lay between the germline ends. Germline V gene lookup returns CDR1 LGHDT and CDR2 YNNKEL (reference sequence). This CDR3 spans 15 amino acids. CDR3 sequence (DNA): TGTGCCAGCAGCCAAGGGACGGGAAGCACAGATACGCAGTATTTT. The encoded protein is CASSQGTGSTDTQYF.

In this sample, this clonotype turned up once. The chain couples TRBV7-2 to TRBJ1-4; 7 bases line up with TRBD1. Germline CDR1 reads SGHTA; CDR2 reads FQGNSA. V lost 6 bases to trimming and J lost 1 base; unmatched junction nucleotides: 2. CDR3 size: 14 residues. The CDR3 protein is CASSSGGTNEKLFF. DNA for the CDR3: TGTGCCAGCAGTTCAGGGGGAACTAATGAAAAACTGTTTTTT.

This chain connects TRBV9 to TRBJ1-3; D is ambiguous. Trimming stripped 4 bases from V and 4 bases from J, with 12 bases between. The CDR3 is 14 residues long. Germline loops: CDR1 SGDLS, CDR2 YYNGEE. For the CDR3, the DNA is TGTGCCAGCAGCCCACGGGATGCGGGAAACACCATATATTTT. It yields the protein CASSPRDAGNTIYF. Combining the CDR3 with reference TRBV9 and TRBJ1-3 gives the whole variable domain DSGVTQTPKHLITATGQRVTLRCSPRSGDLSVYWYQQSLDQGLQFLIQYYNGEERAKGNILERFSAQQFPDLHSELNLSSLELGDSALYFCASSPRDAGNTIYFGEGSWLTVV.

The CDR3 spells CSVEDSPNQPQHF. The CDR3 DNA is TGCAGCGTTGAGGACAGTCCCAATCAGCCCCAGCATTTT. The chain uses TRBV29-1 and TRBJ1-5; perhaps TRBD1 as D (6 bases). The CDR3 has 13 amino acids. Germline V gene lookup returns CDR1 SQVTM and CDR2 ANQGSEA. V was clipped by 3 bases and J by 3 bases, with 9 bases between them. Filled out from reference TRBV29-1 and TRBJ1-5, the complete variable domain reads SAVISQKPSRDICQRGTSLTIQCQVDSQVTMMFWYRQQPGQSLTLIATANQGSEATYESGFVIDKFPISRPNLTFSTLTVSNMSPEDSSIYLCSVEDSPNQPQHFGDGTRLSIL.

The rearrangement uses TRBV5-4 and TRBJ2-1; D gene uncertain. The germline CDR1 and CDR2 sequences are SGHNT and YYREEE (reference sequence). The CDR3 has 16 amino acids. V was trimmed by 2 bases and J by 2 bases, leaving 14 bases between them. CDR3 sequence reads: CASSFDRLDAYNEQFF. The CDR3, as DNA: TGTGCCAGCAGCTTTGATCGACTGGATGCCTACAATGAGCAGTTCTTC.

The chain links TRBV7-2 to TRBJ2-1; 11 bases are a match to TRBD2. Trimming took 6 bases from V and 3 from J; bases not matched to a gene: 1. Per germline, CDR1 SGHTA and CDR2 FQGNSA. This CDR3 region has 14 residues. The CDR3 protein is CASRGLAVYNEQFF. The CDR3 nucleotides are TGTGCCAGCAGGGGACTAGCGGTCTACAATGAGCAGTTCTTC.

The rearrangement uses TRBV5-1 and TRBJ1-4; 9 bases map to TRBD1. Looked up from germline, CDR1 is SGHRS and CDR2 is YFSETQ. The CDR3 totals 14 residues. The trim removed 5 bases at V and 7 bases at J, leaving 6 bases unmatched. The CDR3: CASRSDRGREKLFF. The CDR3, as DNA: TGCGCCAGCAGATCGGACAGGGGACGTGAAAAACTGTTTTTT.

In its sample, this clonotype ranks as medium-sized. The V gene is TRBV7-2, the J gene TRBJ2-5; 8 bases are shared with TRBD1. CDR1 and CDR2 (germline): SGHTA, FQGNSA. This CDR3 contains 13 residues. With 3 bases clipped from V and 4 bases from J, the junction kept 1 base outside the gene matches. Written as DNA, the CDR3 is TGTGCCAGCAGCTTTACAGGGGGAGAGACCCAGTACTTC. This sequence encodes CASSFTGGETQYF.

This clonotype has only one observation. The chain is built from TRBV14 and TRBJ2-1; no definite D call. The CDR3 runs 14 residues. Germline lookup yields CDR1 SGHDN and CDR2 FVKESK. V shed 4 bases and J shed 4 bases, with 11 bases lying between them. CDR3 in amino acids: CASSPFGRYNEQFF. The CDR3 nucleotides read TGTGCCAGCAGCCCCTTTGGTAGATACAATGAGCAGTTCTTC.

V gene TRBV20-1 combines with J gene TRBJ2-3; TRBD2 is a possible D gene (6 bases). The length of the CDR3 is 14 residues. Trimming removed 5 bases from V and 0 bases from J, with 12 bases in between. Germline V gives CDR1 DFQATT, CDR2 SNEGSKA (reference sequence). The CDR3 DNA follows: TGCAGTGCTGGACGTAGCGGTAGCACAGATACGCAGTATTTT. Protein: CSAGRSGSTDTQYF.

V is TRBV5-1 and J is TRBJ1-1, with D hard to call. CDR1 and CDR2 from the germline V gene are SGHRS and YFSETQ. This CDR3 has 13 amino acids. V was clipped by 4 bases and J by 6 bases, with 13 bases between them. This chain's CDR3 is CASSNSKVAEAFF. CDR3 sequence (DNA): TGCGCCAGCAGCAATTCCAAGGTGGCTGAAGCTTTCTTT.

The chain employs TRBV20-1 and TRBJ2-1; D is perhaps TRBD1 (7 bases). The germline V and J ends were trimmed by 0 bases and 4 bases, with 13 bases remaining between them. Germline assignment: CDR1 DFQATT and CDR2 SNEGSKA (reference sequence). The CDR3 runs 15 residues. CDR3 sequence (DNA): TGCAGTGCTAGAGATTTCCAGGGGGGTTACAATGAGCAGTTCTTC. This encodes CSARDFQGGYNEQFF.

This chain connects TRBV5-6 to TRBJ2-1, with TRBD1 identical over 10 bases. The CDR3 is 13 residues long. V lost 7 bases to trimming and J lost 10 bases; unmatched junction nucleotides: 8. The germline V gene encodes CDR1 SGHDT and CDR2 YYEEEE. As DNA, the CDR3 is TGTGCCAGCGTCCGGGACAGGGGTAACGAGCAGTTCTTC. Its protein product is CASVRDRGNEQFF.

The chain employs TRBV6-2 or TRBV6-3 and TRBJ2-1; D gene uncertain. Germline V CDR1 and CDR2: MNHEY, SVGEGT. Trimming pared 4 bases from V and 9 bases from J, leaving 13 bases between. The CDR3 covers 13 residues. This CDR3 is CASSSRQPPEQFF. CDR3 nucleotide sequence: TGTGCCAGCAGTTCCAGACAACCCCCTGAGCAGTTCTTC.

This clonotype has a single count. This chain uses TRBV23-1 with TRBJ2-7, with 7 bases identical to TRBD1. TRBV23-1 is an ORF, with its function uncertain. This CDR3 has 17 residues. The V and J ends lost 3 bases and 3 bases, in that order; junction bases with no gene match: 14. CDR3 DNA: TGCGCCAGCAGTCAGCAAGACAGGGATGGGTGGGACTACGAGCAGTACTTC. Translation gives CASSQQDRDGWDYEQYF.

The V and J genes are TRBV30 and TRBJ1-2, with D hard to call. V lost 4 bases, J lost 7 bases, and 19 bases lay in between. Germline CDR1 is GTSNPN and CDR2 is SVGIG (reference sequence). The CDR3 loop spans 14 amino acids. The CDR3 here is CAWTHWQVGSGYTF. CDR3 in DNA: TGTGCCTGGACCCACTGGCAGGTCGGGTCTGGCTACACCTTC.

The chain couples TRBV20-1 to TRBJ1-1; D ambiguous. The CDR3 loop spans 12 amino acids. Looked up from germline, CDR1 is DFQATT and CDR2 is SNEGSKA (reference sequence). V was shortened by 7 bases and J by 13 bases, with 22 bases between the two germline ends. The CDR3 DNA follows: TGCAGTGGATCAGGCGGTCGATGGGAGCTTTTCTTT. It encodes CSGSGGRWELFF.

This clonotype was found once. The rearrangement links TRBV12-3 or TRBV12-4 to TRBJ2-7, with D uncertain. V was pared by 3 bases and J by 3 bases, with 9 bases between. There are 13 residues in the CDR3. The CDR3, as DNA: TGTGCCAGCAGTTTTAAAGAAAACTACGAGCAGTACTTC. It specifies CASSFKENYEQYF.

This clonotype has only a few counts. The chain links TRBV11-2 to TRBJ2-1; a weak D match, TRBD1 (6 bases). This CDR3 has 15 residues. Looked up from germline, CDR1 is SGHAT and CDR2 is FQNNGV. V was shortened by 1 base and J by 2 bases, with 9 bases between the two germline ends. The CDR3: CASSLGRGPYNEQFF. CDR3 bases: TGTGCCAGCAGCTTAGGCAGGGGTCCCTACAATGAGCAGTTCTTC. Full variable domain (outside the CDR3, taken from reference TRBV11-2 and TRBJ2-1): EAGVAQSPRYKIIEKRQSVAFWCNPISGHATLYWYQQILGQGPKLLIQFQNNGVVDDSQLPKDRFSAERLKGVDSTLKIQPAKLEDSAVYLCASSLGRGPYNEQFFGPGTRLTVL.

The V call is TRBV21-1, the J call TRBJ1-6; TRBD1, the table's D call, lacks a check against the DNA. TRBV21-1 is given as a pseudogene. This CDR3 is built from 18 residues. CDR3 amino acids: CASSKARGDSSYNSPLHF. CDR3 nucleotide sequence: TGTGCCAGCAGCAAAGCGCGAGGGGATAGCTCCTATAATTCACCCCTCCACTTT.